This TCR beta chain was found in a study of T-cell reconstitution after alpha-beta-depleted transplantation in children. Study-level results: Several patients had high TCRbeta diversity at day 60; it came from surviving recipient T cells and thymic progenitors. Alpha-beta T cells about two months after transplant reportedly derived from several hundred expanded graft clones. Newly generated T cells supplied most T-cell counts and diversity one year post-transplant.

A remark on this clonotype: The antigen remains unidentified. Its ends do not fully match the called genes, so a read error is possible.

The CDR3 is made up of 16 amino acids. CDR1 SNHLY and CDR2 FYNNEI come from the germline V gene. As it was prepared, the TCRbeta library received unique molecular identifiers. MiXCR, run by TCRdb on the PCR reads, gives a single entry per CDR3 protein. This sample carries around 110,000 distinct CDR3 sequences, 10% of them seen once, and the ten largest clones take approximately 36%. V and J are TRBV2 and TRBJ2-5, with a possible D match to TRBD2 (7 bases). This TCR came from a boy between 2 and 10 years old with acute lymphoblastic leukemia, due to receive a stem cell transplant. The sequencing used PBMCs, collected before TCRalphabeta/CD19-depleted stem cell transplant. CDR3 residues: CASTPRGGGSQGTQYF. CDR3 DNA: TGTGCCAGTACCCCTAGAGGGGGAGGGTCGCAAGGGACCCAGTACTTC.